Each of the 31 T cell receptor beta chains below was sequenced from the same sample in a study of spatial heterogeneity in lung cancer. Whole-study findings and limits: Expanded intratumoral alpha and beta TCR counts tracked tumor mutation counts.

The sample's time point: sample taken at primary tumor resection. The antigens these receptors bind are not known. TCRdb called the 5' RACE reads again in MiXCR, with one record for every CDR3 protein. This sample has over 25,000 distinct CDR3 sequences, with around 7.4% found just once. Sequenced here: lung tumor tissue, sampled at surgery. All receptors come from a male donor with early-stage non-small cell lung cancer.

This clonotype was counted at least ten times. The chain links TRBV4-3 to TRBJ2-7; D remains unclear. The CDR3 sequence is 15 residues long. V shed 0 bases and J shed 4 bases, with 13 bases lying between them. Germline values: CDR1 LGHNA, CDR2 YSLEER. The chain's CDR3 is CASSQDAASGYEQYF. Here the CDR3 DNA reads TGCGCCAGCAGCCAAGATGCAGCTTCAGGTTACGAGCAGTACTTC.

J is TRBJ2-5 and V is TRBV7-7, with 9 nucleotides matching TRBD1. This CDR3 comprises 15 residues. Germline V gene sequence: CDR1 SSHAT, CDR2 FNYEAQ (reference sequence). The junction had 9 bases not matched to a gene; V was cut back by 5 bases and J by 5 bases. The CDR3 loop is CASSVSQGAWETQYF. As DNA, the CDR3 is TGTGCCAGCAGCGTCTCACAGGGGGCGTGGGAGACCCAGTACTTC.

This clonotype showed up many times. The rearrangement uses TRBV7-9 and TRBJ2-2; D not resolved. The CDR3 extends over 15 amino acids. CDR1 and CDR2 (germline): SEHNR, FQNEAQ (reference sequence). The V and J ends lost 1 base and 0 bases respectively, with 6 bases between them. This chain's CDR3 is CASSLGAANTGELFF. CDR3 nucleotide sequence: TGTGCCAGCAGCTTAGGTGCCGCGAACACCGGGGAGCTGTTTTTT.

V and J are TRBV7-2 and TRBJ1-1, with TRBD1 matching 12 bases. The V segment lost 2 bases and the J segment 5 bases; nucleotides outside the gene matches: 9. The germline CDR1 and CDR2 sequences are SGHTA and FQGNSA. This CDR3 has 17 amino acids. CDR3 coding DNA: TGTGCCAGCAGCTTACTGGGACAGGGGGCGCGTCGGACTGAAGCTTTCTTT. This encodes CASSLLGQGARRTEAFF.

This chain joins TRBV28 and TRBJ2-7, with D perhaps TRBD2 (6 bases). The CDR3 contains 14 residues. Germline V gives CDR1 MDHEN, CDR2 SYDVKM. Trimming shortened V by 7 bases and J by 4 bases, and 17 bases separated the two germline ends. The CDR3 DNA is TGTGCCAGCACAGCGCGGGGAAAGAATTACGAGCAGTACTTC. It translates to CASTARGKNYEQYF.

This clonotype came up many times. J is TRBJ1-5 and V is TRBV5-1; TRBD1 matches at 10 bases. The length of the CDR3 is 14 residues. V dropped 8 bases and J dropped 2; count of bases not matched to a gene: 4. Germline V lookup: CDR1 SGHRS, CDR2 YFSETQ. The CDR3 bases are TGCGCCAGTGGGACAGGGGACGGCAATCAGCCCCAGCATTTT. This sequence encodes CASGTGDGNQPQHF.

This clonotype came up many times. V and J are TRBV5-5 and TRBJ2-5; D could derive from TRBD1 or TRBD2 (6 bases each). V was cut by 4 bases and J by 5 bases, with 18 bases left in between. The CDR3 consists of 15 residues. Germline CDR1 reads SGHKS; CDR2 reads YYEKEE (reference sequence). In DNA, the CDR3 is TGTGCCAGCAGCCCAGGCCGGGGGCAGGGTGAGACCCAGTACTTC. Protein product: CASSPGRGQGETQYF.

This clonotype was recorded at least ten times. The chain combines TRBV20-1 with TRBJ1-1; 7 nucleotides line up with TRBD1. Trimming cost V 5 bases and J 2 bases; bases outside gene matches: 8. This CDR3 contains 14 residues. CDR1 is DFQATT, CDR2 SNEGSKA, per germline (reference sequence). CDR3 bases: TGCAGTGCTCTCCCAGGGACAGTCAACACTGAAGCTTTCTTT. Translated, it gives CSALPGTVNTEAFF.

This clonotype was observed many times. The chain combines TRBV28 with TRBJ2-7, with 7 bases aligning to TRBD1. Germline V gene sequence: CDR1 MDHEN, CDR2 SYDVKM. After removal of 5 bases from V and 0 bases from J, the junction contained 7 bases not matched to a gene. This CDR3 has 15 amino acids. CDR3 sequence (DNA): TGTGCCAGCAGTGGGCGACAGGGCCTCTCCTACGAGCAGTACTTC. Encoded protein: CASSGRQGLSYEQYF. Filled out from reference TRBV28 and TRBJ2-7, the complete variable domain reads DVKVTQSSRYLVKRTGEKVFLECVQDMDHENMFWYRQDPGLGLRLIYFSYDVKMKEKGDIPEGYSVSREKKERFSLILESASTNQTSMYLCASSGRQGLSYEQYFGPGTRLTVT.

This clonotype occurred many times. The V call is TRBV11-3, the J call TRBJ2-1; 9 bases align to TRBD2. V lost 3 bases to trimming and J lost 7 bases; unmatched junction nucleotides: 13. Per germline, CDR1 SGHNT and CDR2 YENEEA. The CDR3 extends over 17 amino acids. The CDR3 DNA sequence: TGTGCCAGCAGCTTCGCTAGCGGGGCGGCGGCGGGGAATGAGCAGTTCTTC. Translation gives CASSFASGAAAGNEQFF.

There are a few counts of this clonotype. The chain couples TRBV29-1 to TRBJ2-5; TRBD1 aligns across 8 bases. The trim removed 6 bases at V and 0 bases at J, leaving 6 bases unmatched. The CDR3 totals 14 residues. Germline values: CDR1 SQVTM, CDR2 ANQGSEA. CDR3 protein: CSVGRTGYQETQYF. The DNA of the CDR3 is TGCAGCGTGGGCAGGACAGGGTACCAAGAGACCCAGTACTTC.

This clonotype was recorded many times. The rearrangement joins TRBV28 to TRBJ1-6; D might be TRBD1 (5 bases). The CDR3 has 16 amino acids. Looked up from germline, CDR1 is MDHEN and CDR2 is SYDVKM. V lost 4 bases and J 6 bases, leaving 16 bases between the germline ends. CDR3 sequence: CASSYLSGDSNSPLHF. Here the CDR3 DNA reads TGTGCCAGCAGTTACCTTTCGGGTGACAGTAATTCACCCCTCCACTTT.

The CDR3 DNA reads TGTGCCTGGAGTTATAGGGACAGGGGAACCGGGGAGCTGTTTTTT. Translation: CAWSYRDRGTGELFF. The V call is TRBV30, the J call TRBJ2-2; TRBD1 matches 10 bases. Germline trimming cut 2 bases from V and 5 bases from J; bases unmatched to any gene: 5. The germline V gene has CDR1 GTSNPN and CDR2 SVGIG (reference sequence). The CDR3 sequence is 15 residues long.

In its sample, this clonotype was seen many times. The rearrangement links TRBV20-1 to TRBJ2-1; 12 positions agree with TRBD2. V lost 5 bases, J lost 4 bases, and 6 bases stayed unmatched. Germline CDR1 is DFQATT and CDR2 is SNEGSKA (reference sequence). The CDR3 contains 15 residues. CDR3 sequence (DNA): TGCAGTGCTGGAACTAGCGGGGGGTATTACAATGAGCAGTTCTTC. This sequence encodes CSAGTSGGYYNEQFF.

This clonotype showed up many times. The CDR3 loop is CASSLQGAKNTEAFF. CDR3 nucleotides: TGTGCCAGCAGCCTCCAGGGGGCGAAGAACACTGAAGCTTTCTTT. The chain is built from TRBV4-2 and TRBJ1-1; the match to TRBD1 covers 8 bases. In germline, CDR1 is LGHNA, CDR2 YNFKEQ. V gave up 4 bases and J gave up 1 base; unmatched junction bases: 5. The CDR3 spans 15 residues.

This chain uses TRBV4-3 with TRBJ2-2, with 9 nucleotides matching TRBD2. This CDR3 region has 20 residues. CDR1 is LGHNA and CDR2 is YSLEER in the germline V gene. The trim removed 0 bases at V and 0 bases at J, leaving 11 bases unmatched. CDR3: CASSQDGVAGAYSNTGELFF. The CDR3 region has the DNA TGCGCCAGCAGCCAAGATGGAGTAGCGGGGGCCTACTCGAACACCGGGGAGCTGTTTTTT.

CDR3: CASSLPGEETQYF. The CDR3 bases are TGCGCCAGCAGCTTGCCCGGAGAAGAGACCCAGTACTTC. This chain uses TRBV5-1 with TRBJ2-5, with D unresolved. V lost 1 base, J lost 3 bases, and 7 bases lay in between. The CDR3 runs to 13 residues. Germline V gene sequence: CDR1 SGHRS, CDR2 YFSETQ.

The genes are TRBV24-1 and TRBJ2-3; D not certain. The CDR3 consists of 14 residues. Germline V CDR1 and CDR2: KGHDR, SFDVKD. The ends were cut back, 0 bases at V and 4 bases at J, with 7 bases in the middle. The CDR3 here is CATSDLRASDTQYF. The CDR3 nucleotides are TGTGCCACCAGTGATTTGCGGGCTTCAGATACGCAGTATTTT.

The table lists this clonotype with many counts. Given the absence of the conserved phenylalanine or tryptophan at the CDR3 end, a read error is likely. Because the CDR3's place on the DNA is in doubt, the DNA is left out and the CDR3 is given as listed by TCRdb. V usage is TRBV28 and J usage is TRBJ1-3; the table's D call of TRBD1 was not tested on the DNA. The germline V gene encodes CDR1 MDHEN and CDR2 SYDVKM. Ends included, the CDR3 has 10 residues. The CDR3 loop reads CASSAAGTGG.

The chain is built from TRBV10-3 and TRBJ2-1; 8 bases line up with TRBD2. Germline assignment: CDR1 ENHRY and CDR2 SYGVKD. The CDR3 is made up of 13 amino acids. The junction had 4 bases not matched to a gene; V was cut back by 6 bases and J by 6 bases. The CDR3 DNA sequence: TGTGCCATCAGCACGGGGGGGTCCAATGAGCAGTTCTTC. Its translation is CAISTGGSNEQFF.

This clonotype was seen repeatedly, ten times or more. The CDR3 region has the DNA TGCGCCAGCAGCCCAAACGGACAGGGCAATGAGCAGTTCTTC. Translation: CASSPNGQGNEQFF. V gene TRBV5-1 combines with J gene TRBJ2-1; 8 bases map to TRBD1. The CDR3 is 14 amino acids. Trimming cost V 4 bases and J 6 bases; bases outside gene matches: 6. Germline V gives CDR1 SGHRS, CDR2 YFSETQ.

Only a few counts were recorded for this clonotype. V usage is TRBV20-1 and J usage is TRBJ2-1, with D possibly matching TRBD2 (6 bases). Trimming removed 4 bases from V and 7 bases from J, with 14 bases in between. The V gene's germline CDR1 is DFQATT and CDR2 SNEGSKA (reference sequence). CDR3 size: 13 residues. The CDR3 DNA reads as TGCAGTGCTATTTGGTCAGGGAGGAATGAGCAGTTCTTC. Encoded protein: CSAIWSGRNEQFF.

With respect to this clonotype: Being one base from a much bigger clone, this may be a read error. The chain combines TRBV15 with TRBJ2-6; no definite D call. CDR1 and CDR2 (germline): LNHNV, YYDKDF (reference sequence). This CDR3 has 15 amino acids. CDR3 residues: CVTSTEGSGANVLTF. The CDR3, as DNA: TGTGTCACCAGCACCGAAGGATCTGGGGCCAACGTCCTGACTTTC.

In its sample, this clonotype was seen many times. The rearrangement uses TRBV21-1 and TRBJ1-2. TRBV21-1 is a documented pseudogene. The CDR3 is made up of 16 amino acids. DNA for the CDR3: TGTGCCAGCACCCTAATTACGGGGTGCTTCCCCTATGGCTACACCTTC. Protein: CASTLITGCFPYGYTF.

The CDR3 DNA is TGTGCCATCAGTGAAGGACTAGCGGGGGGCCAAGAGCAGTTCTTC. This sequence encodes CAISEGLAGGQEQFF. The chain links TRBV10-3 to TRBJ2-1, with 14 positions matching TRBD2. This CDR3 is built from 15 residues. Germline CDR1 reads ENHRY; CDR2 reads SYGVKD. J was trimmed by 10 bases and V by 3 bases; bases with no gene match: 5.

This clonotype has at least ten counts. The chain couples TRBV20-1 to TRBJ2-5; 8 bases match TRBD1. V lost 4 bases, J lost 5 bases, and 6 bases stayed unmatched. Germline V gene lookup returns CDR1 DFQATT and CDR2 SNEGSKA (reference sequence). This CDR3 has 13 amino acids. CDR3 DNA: TGCAGTGCTAATGACAGGGGAAGGGAGACCCAGTACTTC. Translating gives CSANDRGRETQYF.

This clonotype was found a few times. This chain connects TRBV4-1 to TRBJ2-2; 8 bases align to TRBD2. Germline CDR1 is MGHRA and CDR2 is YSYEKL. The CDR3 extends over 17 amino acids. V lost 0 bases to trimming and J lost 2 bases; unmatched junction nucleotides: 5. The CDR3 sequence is CASSQDYAGGNTGELFF. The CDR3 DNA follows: TGCGCCAGCAGCCAAGATTACGCGGGGGGAAACACCGGGGAGCTGTTTTTT.

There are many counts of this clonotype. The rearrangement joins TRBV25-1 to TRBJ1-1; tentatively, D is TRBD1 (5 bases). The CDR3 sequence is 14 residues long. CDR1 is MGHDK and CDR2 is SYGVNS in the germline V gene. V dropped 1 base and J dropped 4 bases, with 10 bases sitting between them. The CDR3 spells CASSEFGGVTEAFF. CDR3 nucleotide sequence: TGTGCCAGCAGTGAATTCGGGGGGGTCACTGAAGCTTTCTTT.

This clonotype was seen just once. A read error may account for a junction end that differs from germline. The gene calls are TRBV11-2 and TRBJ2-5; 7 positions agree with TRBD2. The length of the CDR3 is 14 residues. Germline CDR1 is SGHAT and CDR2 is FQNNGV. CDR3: CASRPGLGQETQNF. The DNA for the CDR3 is TGTGCCAGCAGACCCGGACTAGGCCAAGAGACCCAGAACTTC.

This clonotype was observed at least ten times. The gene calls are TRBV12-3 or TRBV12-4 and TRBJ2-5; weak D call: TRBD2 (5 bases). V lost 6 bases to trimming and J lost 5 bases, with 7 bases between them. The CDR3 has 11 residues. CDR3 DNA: TGTGCCAGCAGGTCGGGGGAGACCCAGTACTTC. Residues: CASRSGETQYF.

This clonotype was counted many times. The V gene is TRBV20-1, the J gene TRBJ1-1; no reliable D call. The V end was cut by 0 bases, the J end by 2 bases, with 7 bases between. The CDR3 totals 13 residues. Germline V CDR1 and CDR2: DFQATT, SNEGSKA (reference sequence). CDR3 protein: CSARERPNTEAFF. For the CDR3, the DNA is TGCAGTGCTAGAGAGAGACCCAACACTGAAGCTTTCTTT.